This T cell receptor beta chain is from a study of T cell responses to AZD1222 COVID-19 vaccine. Study-level findings and limits: There were repertoire samples only from the period after the peak T cell response. Spike as a whole was targeted by vaccine-associated CD4 TCRs, dominant at 160-218 and 743-854. Baseline antibody screening turned up just a handful of seropositive AZD1222 recipients. Donors, mostly white British, included more females; clonal diversity was possibly underestimated.

From germline, CDR1 is GTSNPN and CDR2 SVGIG (reference sequence). V was pared by 8 bases and J by 1 base, with 14 bases between. The CDR3 totals 13 residues. Clones were read by immunoSEQ multiplex PCR, and TCRdb kept only the in-frame ones, dropping some. Among over 100,000 clones listed, nearly 90% were seen once. About this clone itself: Its antigen is currently unknown.

The starting material was peripheral blood, obtained on day 0 of MenACWY control vaccination. The chain uses TRBV30 and TRBJ1-2; D gene unclear. The sequence was obtained from an adult in good health. Here the CDR3 reads CARLAHSNYGYTF. The CDR3 DNA is TGTGCCCGCCTGGCTCATAGTAACTATGGCTACACCTTC. Looking up the rest from reference TRBV30 and TRBJ1-2 gives the full variable domain: SQTIHQWPATLVQPVGSPLSLECTVEGTSNPNLYWYRQAAGRGLQLLFYSVGIGQISSEVPQNLSASRPQDRQFILSSKKLLLSDSGFYLCARLAHSNYGYTFGSGTRLTVV.